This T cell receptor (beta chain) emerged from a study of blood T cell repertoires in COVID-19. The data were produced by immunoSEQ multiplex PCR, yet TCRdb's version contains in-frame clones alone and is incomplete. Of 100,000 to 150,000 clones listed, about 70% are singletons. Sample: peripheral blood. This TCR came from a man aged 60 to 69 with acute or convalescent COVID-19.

CDR3 DNA: TGTGCCAGCAGCTTAATAATCTTTATCGGGGACAGGGGGAACAATGAGCAGTTCTTC. Its translation: CASSLIIFIGDRGNNEQFF. The V gene is TRBV7-3, the J gene TRBJ2-1; 11 bases map to TRBD1. Germline CDR1 reads SGHTA; CDR2 reads FQGTGA. The ends lost 1 base at V and 5 bases at J; junction bases unmatched: 13. The CDR3 spans 19 residues.